This is a list of T cell receptor beta chains from one sample in a study of cytomegalovirus exposure and HLA in healthy donors. TCRdb keeps only in-frame clones here, not all; method: immunoSEQ multiplex PCR. The repertoire holds roughly 300,000 clones, with 88% as singletons. The sample was PBMCs. The receptors stem from a young woman in good health and CMV-seronegative. Both conserved end residues are part of each CDR3. D genes are given only for firm matches. Where a row states a size, it is once, few, many or the class of an expanded clone; other rows omit it.

v_gene	abundance	d_gene	j_gene	CDR3nt	CDR3aa
TRBV4-1	.	.	TRBJ2-7	TGCGCCAGCAGCCAAGATAAGGGGTCCTACGAGCAGTACTTC	CASSQDKGSYEQYF
TRBV28	.	.	TRBJ2-1	TGTGCCAGCAGCCCCAGCGGACCCTCCTACAATGAGCAGTTCTTC	CASSPSGPSYNEQFF
TRBV18	.	.	TRBJ2-1	TGTGCCAGCTCACGGTCATCGCTGGAGACACGGGGTCGAGAGCAGTTCTTC	CASSRSSLETRGREQFF
TRBV27	.	TRBD1	TRBJ1-5	TGTGCCAGCAGTCTCAGACAGGGCTGGAAGCCCCAGCATTTT	CASSLRQGWKPQHF
TRBV11-2	.	.	TRBJ1-1	TGTGCCAGCAGCTTCTCGTATCGGAACACTGAAGCTTTCTTT	CASSFSYRNTEAFF
TRBV6-5	.	.	TRBJ2-7	TGTGCCAGCAGTTACACAGGAACTTACGAGCAGTACTTC	CASSYTGTYEQYF
TRBV27	.	.	TRBJ1-1	TGTGCCAGCAGTTTTCGCGACGGGGAAGCTTTCTTT	CASSFRDGEAFF
TRBV6-1	few	TRBD1	TRBJ1-2	TGTGCCAGCAGTGAAGGGGACAGGCGATATGGCTACACCTTC	CASSEGDRRYGYTF
TRBV9	.	TRBD2	TRBJ2-1	TGTGCCAGCAGCCCCACTAGCGGGAGGCCCAATGAGCAGTTCTTC	CASSPTSGRPNEQFF
TRBV18	few	.	TRBJ2-5	TGTGCCAGCTCTGAGGGCGCAGAGACCCAGTACTTC	CASSEGAETQYF
TRBV5-6	.	.	TRBJ2-7	TGTGCCAGCAGCTTGGGACACAAACACTACGAGCAGTACTTC	CASSLGHKHYEQYF
TRBV28	.	TRBD1	TRBJ2-7	TGTGCCAGCAGTTTCGGGACAGGGGCCTACGAGCAGTACTTC	CASSFGTGAYEQYF
TRBV7-5	.	.	TRBJ2-7	TGTGTCAGAAGCGCACAGAGGACCGGGACTAGCGGGTCCAGCTCCTACGAGCAGTACTTC	CVRSAQRTGTSGSSSYEQYF
TRBV4-3	once	TRBD1	TRBJ2-4	TGCGCCAGCAGCGATGATACGGGACAGGGGTTCAACATTCAGTACTTC	CASSDDTGQGFNIQYF
TRBV4-3	.	TRBD1	TRBJ2-1	TGCGCCAGCAGCGGGGACAGCGGAGCCTACAATGAGCAGTTCTTC	CASSGDSGAYNEQFF
TRBV6-4	.	TRBD2	TRBJ2-1	TGTGCCAGCAGTGACAGGGCTAGCGGGAGGGCCCAAATGAATGAGCAGTTCTTC	CASSDRASGRAQMNEQFF
TRBV5-1	.	TRBD2	TRBJ2-2	TGCGCCAGCAGCTTGAGGGCAGGGAGGGCCGGGGAGCTGTTTTTT	CASSLRAGRAGELFF